This T cell receptor (beta chain) emerged from a study of PD-1 blockade in mismatch repair-deficient tumors. About the research overall: Patients had 12 mismatch repair-deficient cancer types and were previously treated and progressing.

Trimming shortened V by 5 bases and J by 4 bases, and 12 bases separated the two germline ends. The CDR3 totals 14 residues. Germline values: CDR1 MNHEY, CDR2 SMNVEV (reference sequence). Profiled with immunoSEQ multiplex PCR; TCRdb holds only in-frame clones, not every one. The sample yields 40,000 or so clones, roughly 77% seen once. Comment on this clone: As yet, its antigen is unknown.

Study conclusions and caveats: Rapid post-treatment expansion, then contraction, generally preceding radiologic response, marked tumor-resident clones.

Mismatch repair deficiency was confirmed in all patients, by PCR or immunohistochemistry. Three pembrolizumab responders had their TCRs sequenced. The chain carries TRBV27 and TRBJ2-4; D possibly corresponds to TRBD2 (5 bases). Sequencing was performed on peripheral blood, taken 4 weeks after starting pembrolizumab. The source of this sequence is an adult with mismatch repair-deficient cancer. CDR3 nucleotide sequence: TGTGCCAGCAGTGCCCCGGGGAGTAAAAACATTCAGTACTTC. Translation: CASSAPGSKNIQYF.